This passage covers 2 T cell receptor beta chains from one sample sequenced in a study of T cells expressing NK-cell markers. Using the 5' RACE reads, TCRdb records one entry per CDR3 protein without DNA. This listing includes roughly 280,000 distinct CDR3 sequences. The sequenced material came from blood T cells: a sorted CD56 or NKG2C T cell subset, CD4+ or CD8+ T cells, or bulk PBMC T cells (not recorded which). The receptors were gathered from a man between 18 and 35 years old in good health.

The chain employs TRBV6-5 and TRBJ2-2; TCRdb selects TRBD2, and the lack of DNA leaves this call unchecked. From germline, CDR1 is MNHEY and CDR2 SVGAGI. CDR3 length: 17 residues. The CDR3 sequence: CASSTGLAGGLSGELFF.

CDR3 loop: CSVSGRDLPQPQHF. The chain combines TRBV29-1 with TRBJ1-5; the TCRdb D gene call, TRBD1, has no DNA to confirm it. Germline V gives CDR1 SQVTM, CDR2 ANQGSEA. There are 14 residues in the CDR3.